This TCR beta chain came from a study of T cells in Graves' hyperthyroidism and ophthalmopathy. This clonotype came up many times. Using RNA transcripts as the source, TCR beta CDR3 regions were amplified. A set of HTBI primers served as the primers for a first-round RT-PCR of the TCR CDR3. TCRdb passed the multiplex PCR reads through MiXCR, listing each CDR3 protein once. The sample holds a few hundred thousand distinct CDR3 sequences; 15% to 18% are singletons and the top ten take roughly 6.6%. This TCR came from a woman under 40 with Graves' hyperthyroidism. The specimen sequenced was blood.

CDR3 region: CAWSIRSGTGELFF. CDR3 sequence (DNA): TGTGCCTGGAGTATTAGGAGCGGGACCGGGGAGCTGTTTTTT. V is TRBV30 and J is TRBJ2-2; D is possibly TRBD2 (6 bases). This CDR3 is 14 amino acids long. Per germline, CDR1 GTSNPN and CDR2 SVGIG (reference sequence). Trimming left V 2 bases short and J 5 bases short, with 12 bases between.